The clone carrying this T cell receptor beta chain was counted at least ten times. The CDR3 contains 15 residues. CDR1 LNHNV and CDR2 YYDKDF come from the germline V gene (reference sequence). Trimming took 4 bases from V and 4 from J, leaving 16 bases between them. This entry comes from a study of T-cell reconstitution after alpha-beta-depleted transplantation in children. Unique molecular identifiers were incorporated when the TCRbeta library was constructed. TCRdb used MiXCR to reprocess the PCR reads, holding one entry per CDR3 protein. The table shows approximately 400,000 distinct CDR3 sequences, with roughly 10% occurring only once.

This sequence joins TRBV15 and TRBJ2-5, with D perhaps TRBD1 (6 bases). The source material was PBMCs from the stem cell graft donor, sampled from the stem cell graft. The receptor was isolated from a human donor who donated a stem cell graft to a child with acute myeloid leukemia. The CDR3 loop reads CATSTDRGLGETQYF. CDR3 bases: TGTGCCACCAGCACGGACAGAGGCCTTGGAGAGACCCAGTACTTC.